The T cell receptor (beta chain) under discussion was sequenced for a study of CD8 T cells in ankylosing spondylitis. Only a few counts were recorded for this clonotype. Antigen: not known. The CDR3 is 16 residues long. Deletions cut 4 bases from V and 7 bases from J, with 23 bases between. The germline V gene encodes CDR1 MNHEY and CDR2 SMNVEV (reference sequence). TCRdb re-derived calls from the 5' RACE reads in MiXCR, one entry per CDR3 protein. The sample holds about 220,000 distinct CDR3 sequences, around a quarter seen once. Study-level results: Some motif variants had been reported before (in reactive arthritis synovial fluid and blood). Blood from ankylosing spondylitis patients appeared to carry a characteristic roughly eight-variant TCR beta motif.

The gene calls are TRBV27 and TRBJ2-7, with unresolved D. The origin of this receptor is a male donor with ankylosing spondylitis or in good health (not recorded which). Material: blood, either unsorted or a sorted T cell fraction (not recorded which). The DNA of the CDR3 is TGTGCCAGCAGTTCCTCCCTCCTGCTCGTGAAAGGGGAGCAGTACTTC. Amino acids: CASSSSLLLVKGEQYF.